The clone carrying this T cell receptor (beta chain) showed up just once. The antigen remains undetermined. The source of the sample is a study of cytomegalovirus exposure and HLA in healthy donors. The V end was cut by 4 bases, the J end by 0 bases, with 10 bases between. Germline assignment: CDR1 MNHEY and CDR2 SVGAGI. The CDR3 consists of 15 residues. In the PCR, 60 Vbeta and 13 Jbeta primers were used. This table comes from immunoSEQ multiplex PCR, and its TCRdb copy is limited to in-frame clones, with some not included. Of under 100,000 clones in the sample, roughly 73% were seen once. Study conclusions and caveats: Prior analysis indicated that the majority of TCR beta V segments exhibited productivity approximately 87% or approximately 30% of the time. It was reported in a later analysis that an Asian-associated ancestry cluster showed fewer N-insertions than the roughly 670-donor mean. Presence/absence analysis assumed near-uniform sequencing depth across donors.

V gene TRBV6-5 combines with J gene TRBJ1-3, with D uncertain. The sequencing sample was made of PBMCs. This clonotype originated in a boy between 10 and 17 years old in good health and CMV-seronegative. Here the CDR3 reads CASSSDIYSGNTIYF. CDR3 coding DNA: TGTGCCAGCAGTTCTGACATCTACTCTGGAAACACCATATATTTT.